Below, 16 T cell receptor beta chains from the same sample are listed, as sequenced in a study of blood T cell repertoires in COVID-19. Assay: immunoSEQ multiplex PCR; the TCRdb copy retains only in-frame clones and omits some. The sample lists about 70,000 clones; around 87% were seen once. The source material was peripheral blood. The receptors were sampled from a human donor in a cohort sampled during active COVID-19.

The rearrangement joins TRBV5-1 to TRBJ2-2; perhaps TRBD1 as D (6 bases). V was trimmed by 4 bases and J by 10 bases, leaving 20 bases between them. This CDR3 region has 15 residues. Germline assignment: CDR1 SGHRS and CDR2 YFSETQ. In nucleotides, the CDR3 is TGCGCCAGCAGCCCAGCCAAACTACAGGGCGCGGAGCTGTTTTTT. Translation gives CASSPAKLQGAELFF. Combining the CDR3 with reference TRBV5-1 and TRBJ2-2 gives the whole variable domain KAGVTQTPRYLIKTRGQQVTLSCSPISGHRSVSWYQQTPGQGLQFLFEYFSETQRNKGNFPGRFSGRQFSNSRSEMNVSTLELGDSALYLCASSPAKLQGAELFFGEGSRLTVL.

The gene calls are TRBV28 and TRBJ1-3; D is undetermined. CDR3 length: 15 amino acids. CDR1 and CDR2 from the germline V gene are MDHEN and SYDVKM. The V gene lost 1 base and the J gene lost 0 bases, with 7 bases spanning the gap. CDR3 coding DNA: TGTGCCAGCAGTTTATTCCGGGGCTCTGGAAACACCATATATTTT. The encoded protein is CASSLFRGSGNTIYF.

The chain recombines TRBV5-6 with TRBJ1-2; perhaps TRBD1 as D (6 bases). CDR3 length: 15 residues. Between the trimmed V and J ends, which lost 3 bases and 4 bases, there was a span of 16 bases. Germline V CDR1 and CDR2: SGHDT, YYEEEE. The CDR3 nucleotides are TGTGCCAGCAGCTCGCAGGGGTCGCACCTCTATGGCTACACCTTC. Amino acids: CASSSQGSHLYGYTF.

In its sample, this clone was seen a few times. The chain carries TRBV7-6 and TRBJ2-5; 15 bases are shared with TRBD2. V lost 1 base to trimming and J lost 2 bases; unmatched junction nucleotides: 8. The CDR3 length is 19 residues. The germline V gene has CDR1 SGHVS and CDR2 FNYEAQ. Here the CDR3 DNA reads TGTGCCAGCAGCTTAGACCCGGGACTAGCGGGGGGATTACAAGAGACCCAGTACTTC. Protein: CASSLDPGLAGGLQETQYF.

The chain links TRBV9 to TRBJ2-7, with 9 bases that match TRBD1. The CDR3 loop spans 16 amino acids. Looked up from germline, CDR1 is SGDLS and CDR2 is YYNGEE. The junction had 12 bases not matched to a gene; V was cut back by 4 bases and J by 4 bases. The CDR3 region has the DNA TGTGCCAGCAGCTTCAGGGACAGGGTCCTCTTGTACGAGCAGTACTTC. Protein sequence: CASSFRDRVLLYEQYF.

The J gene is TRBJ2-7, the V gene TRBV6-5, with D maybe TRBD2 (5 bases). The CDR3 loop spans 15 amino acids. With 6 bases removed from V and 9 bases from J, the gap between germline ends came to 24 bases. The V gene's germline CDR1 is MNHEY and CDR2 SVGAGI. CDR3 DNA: TGTGCCAGCAGCCGCGGTCGGGGTGCCGCTCCAGCGCAGTACTTC. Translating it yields CASSRGRGAAPAQYF.

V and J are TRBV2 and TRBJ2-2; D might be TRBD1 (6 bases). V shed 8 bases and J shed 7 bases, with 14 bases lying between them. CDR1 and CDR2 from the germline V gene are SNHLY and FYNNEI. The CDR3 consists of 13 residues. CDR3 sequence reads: CASLSTGFGELFF. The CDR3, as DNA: TGTGCCAGCCTAAGTACAGGGTTCGGGGAGCTGTTTTTT.

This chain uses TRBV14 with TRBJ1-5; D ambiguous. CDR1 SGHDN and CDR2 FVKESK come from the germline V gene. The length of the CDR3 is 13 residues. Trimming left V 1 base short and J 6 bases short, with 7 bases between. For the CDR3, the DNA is TGTGCCAGCAGCCAAGGGTACAGTCAGCCCCAGCATTTT. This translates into CASSQGYSQPQHF.

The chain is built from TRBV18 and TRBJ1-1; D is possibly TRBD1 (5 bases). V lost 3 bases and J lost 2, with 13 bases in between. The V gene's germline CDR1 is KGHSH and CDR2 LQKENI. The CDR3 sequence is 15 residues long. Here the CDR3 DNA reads TGTGCCAGCTCACCGGGGCAATCCCGAAACACTGAAGCTTTCTTT. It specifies CASSPGQSRNTEAFF.

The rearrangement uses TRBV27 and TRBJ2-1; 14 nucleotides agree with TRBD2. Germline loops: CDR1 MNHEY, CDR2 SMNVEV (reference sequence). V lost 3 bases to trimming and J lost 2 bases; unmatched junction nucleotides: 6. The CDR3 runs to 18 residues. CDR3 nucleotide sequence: TGTGCCAGCAGTTTCGATCGACTAGCGGGGGGGGCCTACAATGAGCAGTTCTTC. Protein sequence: CASSFDRLAGGAYNEQFF.

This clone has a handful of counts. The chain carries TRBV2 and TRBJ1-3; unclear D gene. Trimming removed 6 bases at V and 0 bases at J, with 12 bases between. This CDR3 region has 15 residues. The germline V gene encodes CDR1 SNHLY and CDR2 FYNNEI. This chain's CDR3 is CASSPRGNSGNTIYF. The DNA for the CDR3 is TGTGCCAGCAGCCCTCGAGGGAACTCTGGAAACACCATATATTTT.

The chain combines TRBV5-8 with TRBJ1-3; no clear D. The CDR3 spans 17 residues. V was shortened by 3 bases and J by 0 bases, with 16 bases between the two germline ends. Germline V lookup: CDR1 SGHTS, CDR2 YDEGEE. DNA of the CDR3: TGTGCCAGCAGCTCCCGGCGGTTTACCCTCTCTGGAAACACCATATATTTT. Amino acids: CASSSRRFTLSGNTIYF.

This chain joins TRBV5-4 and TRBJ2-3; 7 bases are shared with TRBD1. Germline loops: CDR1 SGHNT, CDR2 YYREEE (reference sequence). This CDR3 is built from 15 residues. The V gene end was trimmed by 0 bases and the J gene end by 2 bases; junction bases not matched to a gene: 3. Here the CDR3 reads CASSLAGQLTDTQYF. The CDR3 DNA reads TGTGCCAGCAGCTTGGCGGGACAGCTCACAGATACGCAGTATTTT. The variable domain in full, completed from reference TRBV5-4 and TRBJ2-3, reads ETGVTQSPTHLIKTRGQQVTLRCSSQSGHNTVSWYQQALGQGPQFIFQYYREEENGRGNFPPRFSGLQFPNYSSELNVNALELDDSALYLCASSLAGQLTDTQYFGPGTRLTVL.

CDR3 bases: TGCGCCAGCAGCCCTGGGGACAGGCTAGCCAAAAACATTCAGTACTTC. Its translation is CASSPGDRLAKNIQYF. The chain links TRBV5-1 to TRBJ2-4, with 8 bases matching TRBD1. Germline V gene data show CDR1 as SGHRS and CDR2 as YFSETQ. Trimming at V came to 4 bases and at J to 0 bases, leaving 6 bases not matched to a gene. There are 16 residues in the CDR3.

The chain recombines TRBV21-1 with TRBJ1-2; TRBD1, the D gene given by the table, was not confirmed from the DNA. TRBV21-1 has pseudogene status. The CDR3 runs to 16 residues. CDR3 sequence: CASSKVTGPKSYGYTF. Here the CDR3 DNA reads TGTGCCAGCAGCAAAGTCACAGGGCCAAAAAGCTATGGCTACACCTTC.

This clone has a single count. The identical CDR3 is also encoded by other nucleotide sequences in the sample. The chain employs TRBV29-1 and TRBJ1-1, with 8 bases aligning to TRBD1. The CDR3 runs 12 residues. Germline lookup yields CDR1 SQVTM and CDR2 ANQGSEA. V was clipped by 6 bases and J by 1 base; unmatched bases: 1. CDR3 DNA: TGCAGCGTCGGACAGGGGAACACTGAAGCTTTCTTT. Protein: CSVGQGNTEAFF.